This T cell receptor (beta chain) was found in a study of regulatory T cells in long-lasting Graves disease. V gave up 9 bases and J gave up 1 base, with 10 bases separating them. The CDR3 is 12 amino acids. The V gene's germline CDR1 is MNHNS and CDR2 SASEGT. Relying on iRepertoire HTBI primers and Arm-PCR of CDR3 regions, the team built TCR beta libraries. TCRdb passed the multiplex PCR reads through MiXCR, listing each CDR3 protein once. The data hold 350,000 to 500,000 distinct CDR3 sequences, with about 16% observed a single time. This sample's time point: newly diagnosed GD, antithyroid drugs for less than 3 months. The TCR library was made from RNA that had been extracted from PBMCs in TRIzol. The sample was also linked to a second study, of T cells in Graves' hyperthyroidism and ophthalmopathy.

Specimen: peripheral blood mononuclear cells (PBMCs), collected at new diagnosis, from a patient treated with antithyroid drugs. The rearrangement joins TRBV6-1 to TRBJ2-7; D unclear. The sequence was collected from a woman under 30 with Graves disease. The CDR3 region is CASGWDSYEQYF. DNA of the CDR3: TGTGCCAGTGGTTGGGATTCCTACGAGCAGTACTTC.